The clone carrying this T cell receptor (beta chain) has more than one count but fewer than ten. The length of the CDR3 is 14 residues. Trimming removed 5 bases from V and 7 bases from J; junction bases left unmatched: 6. Germline CDR1 LGHNT, CDR2 FRNRAP. This record belongs to a study of cytomegalovirus exposure and HLA in healthy donors. The study ran its PCR with 60 Vbeta and 13 Jbeta primers. Profiled with immunoSEQ multiplex PCR; TCRdb holds only in-frame clones, not every one. Of around 120,000 clones listed, roughly four fifths are singletons. Sample: PBMCs. The chain uses TRBV12-5 and TRBJ1-4; TRBD1 agrees at 8 bases. This TCR was recovered from a man younger than 30 in good health and CMV-seronegative. Here the CDR3 reads CASGRTGYAEKLFF. The DNA of the CDR3 is TGTGCTAGTGGTAGGACAGGGTACGCTGAAAAACTGTTTTTT.